The TCR beta chain under discussion was sequenced for a study of beta chain features in type 1 diabetes. Study-wide context: No age, gender or cell yield differences were seen between patients and healthy donors.

As every portion of the isolated RNA was reverse transcribed, the sequencing read expressed TCRB transcripts. Clones were sequenced by immunoSEQ multiplex PCR, and TCRdb holds only the in-frame ones, with some missing. The sample has 810,000 or so clones; roughly 17% are singletons. Whole-study results and caveats: Insertions at VDJ junctions were less frequent in type 1 diabetes patients. These patients also deleted more nucleotides at the same junctions.

It was one heparinised blood draw, averaging about 120 mL, that each donor gave. This clone was seen more than once but under ten times. Antigen specificity is unknown. One end of the junction is discordant with germline, which a read error may explain. The CDR3 extends over 14 amino acids. The germline CDR1 and CDR2 sequences are SEHNR and FQNEAQ (reference sequence). Sequences were obtained from naive CD4+ T cells from blood. The sequence derives from a woman between 18 and 29 years old in good health. This chain uses TRBV7-9 with TRBJ1-2; D ambiguous. In nucleotides, the CDR3 is TGTGCCAGCAGCTTAGCAGGGTTTAACCATGGCTACACCTTC. This translates into CASSLAGFNHGYTF.